Listed below are T cell receptor beta chains from one sample, sequenced in a study of cytomegalovirus exposure and HLA in healthy donors. Clones were read by immunoSEQ multiplex PCR, and TCRdb kept only the in-frame ones, dropping some. This sample has about 120,000 clones, with about 79% found just once. Sequencing input: PBMCs. These receptors all stem from a woman aged 50 to 60 in good health and CMV-seronegative. Each CDR3 is given with its conserved first and last residue. Fields, in order: clone size, D gene, V gene, J gene, CDR3 protein, CDR3 DNA. A D gene is named only where the DNA matches it firmly. A row's size may be missing; if present it is once, few, many or a size class.

clone_size: few
d_call: NA
v_call: TRBV30
j_call: TRBJ1-6
cdr3_aa: CAWSPGFNSPLHF
cdr3_nt: TGTGCCTGGAGTCCGGGGTTCAATTCACCCCTCCACTTT

clone_size: NA
d_call: NA
v_call: TRBV10-3
j_call: TRBJ1-2
cdr3_aa: CAISESVFLGAYGYTF
cdr3_nt: TGTGCCATCAGTGAGTCGGTCTTTTTGGGGGCCTATGGCTACACCTTC

clone_size: NA
d_call: TRBD1
v_call: TRBV10-1
j_call: TRBJ2-3
cdr3_aa: CASNGTDNTDTQYF
cdr3_nt: TGCGCCAGCAACGGGACAGACAACACAGATACGCAGTATTTT

clone_size: NA
d_call: TRBD1
v_call: TRBV2
j_call: TRBJ2-5
cdr3_aa: CASSGQGTETQYF
cdr3_nt: TGTGCCAGCAGCGGACAGGGTACAGAGACCCAGTACTTC

clone_size: NA
d_call: NA
v_call: TRBV7-2
j_call: TRBJ2-5
cdr3_aa: CASSLARETQYF
cdr3_nt: TGTGCCAGCAGCTTAGCGCGAGAGACCCAGTACTTC

clone_size: NA
d_call: TRBD2
v_call: TRBV5-8
j_call: TRBJ2-1
cdr3_aa: CASFPSLGGSYNEQFF
cdr3_nt: TGTGCCAGCTTTCCCTCTCTCGGGGGGTCCTACAATGAGCAGTTCTTC

clone_size: NA
d_call: TRBD1
v_call: TRBV10-3
j_call: TRBJ1-2
cdr3_aa: CAISTGTGQPNYGYTF
cdr3_nt: TGTGCCATCAGTACCGGGACAGGACAACCTAACTATGGCTACACCTTC

clone_size: NA
d_call: NA
v_call: TRBV13
j_call: TRBJ2-7
cdr3_aa: CASSLGSYEQYF
cdr3_nt: TGTGCCAGCAGCTTAGGATCCTACGAGCAGTACTTC

clone_size: once
d_call: TRBD1
v_call: TRBV7-2
j_call: TRBJ1-6
cdr3_aa: CASSVGQYNSPLHF
cdr3_nt: TGTGCCAGCAGCGTGGGACAGTATAATTCACCCCTCCACTTT

clone_size: NA
d_call: NA
v_call: TRBV15
j_call: TRBJ1-1
cdr3_aa: CATSTGMNTEAFF
cdr3_nt: TGTGCCACCTCGACTGGTATGAACACTGAAGCTTTCTTT

clone_size: NA
d_call: NA
v_call: TRBV7-3
j_call: TRBJ2-2
cdr3_aa: CASSFGGKNTGELFF
cdr3_nt: TGTGCCAGCAGCTTTGGCGGGAAGAACACCGGGGAGCTGTTTTTT

clone_size: NA
d_call: TRBD1
v_call: TRBV6-1
j_call: TRBJ2-7
cdr3_aa: CASSAGQPTNRAYEQYF
cdr3_nt: TGTGCCAGCAGTGCGGGACAGCCTACGAACAGAGCCTACGAGCAGTACTTC

clone_size: NA
d_call: NA
v_call: TRBV6-5
j_call: TRBJ2-2
cdr3_aa: CASSYRSTGELFF
cdr3_nt: TGTGCCAGCAGTTACAGGAGTACCGGGGAGCTGTTTTTT

clone_size: NA
d_call: NA
v_call: TRBV2
j_call: TRBJ2-7
cdr3_aa: CASRTRPTPRGDPSYEQYF
cdr3_nt: TGTGCCAGCAGAACACGACCAACCCCCCGCGGGGACCCTTCCTACGAGCAGTACTTC

clone_size: NA
d_call: NA
v_call: TRBV27
j_call: TRBJ2-3
cdr3_aa: CASSLRTGSSTDTQYF
cdr3_nt: TGTGCCAGCAGTTTAAGGACCGGGAGTTCCACAGATACGCAGTATTTT

clone_size: NA
d_call: NA
v_call: TRBV21-1
j_call: TRBJ2-7
cdr3_aa: CASNPPGEWMSEQYF
cdr3_nt: TGTGCCAGCAACCCACCCGGAGAGTGGATGAGCGAGCAGTACTTC

clone_size: many
d_call: NA
v_call: TRBV4-3
j_call: TRBJ2-7
cdr3_aa: CASSQENREQYF
cdr3_nt: TGCGCCAGCAGCCAAGAAAACAGGGAGCAGTACTTC

clone_size: NA
d_call: NA
v_call: TRBV7-2
j_call: TRBJ2-1
cdr3_aa: CASSLLSFSATEQFF
cdr3_nt: TGTGCCAGCAGCTTACTGTCTTTTTCAGCGACTGAGCAGTTCTTC

clone_size: NA
d_call: NA
v_call: TRBV5-5
j_call: TRBJ1-4
cdr3_aa: CASSPPLQLGEKLFF
cdr3_nt: TGTGCCAGCAGCCCCCCGCTCCAACTTGGTGAAAAACTGTTTTTT

clone_size: NA
d_call: NA
v_call: TRBV9
j_call: TRBJ2-2
cdr3_aa: CASSPHWGQNTGELFF
cdr3_nt: TGTGCCAGCAGCCCCCATTGGGGACAGAACACCGGGGAGCTGTTTTTT

clone_size: NA
d_call: NA
v_call: TRBV18
j_call: TRBJ1-1
cdr3_aa: CASSPRTGGSLF
cdr3_nt: TGTGCCAGCTCACCCAGGACCGGGGGGAGCCTCTTT

clone_size: NA
d_call: TRBD1
v_call: TRBV14
j_call: TRBJ2-1
cdr3_aa: CASSQEEVWTGFRYNEQFF
cdr3_nt: TGTGCCAGCAGCCAAGAGGAAGTTTGGACAGGGTTTCGGTACAATGAGCAGTTCTTC

clone_size: NA
d_call: NA
v_call: TRBV9
j_call: TRBJ2-4
cdr3_aa: CASSVDPGGRNIQYF
cdr3_nt: TGTGCCAGCAGCGTAGATCCGGGGGGCAGAAACATTCAGTACTTC

clone_size: once
d_call: TRBD2
v_call: TRBV7-9
j_call: TRBJ2-1
cdr3_aa: CASSSLGTPGLAGNEQFF
cdr3_nt: TGTGCCAGCAGCTCGTTAGGTACTCCGGGACTAGCGGGGAATGAGCAGTTCTTC

clone_size: NA
d_call: TRBD2
v_call: TRBV11-3
j_call: TRBJ2-2
cdr3_aa: CASSLAGLGELFF
cdr3_nt: TGTGCCAGCAGCCTAGCGGGACTCGGGGAGCTGTTTTTT

clone_size: NA
d_call: NA
v_call: TRBV10-1
j_call: TRBJ1-6
cdr3_aa: CASSGEYDSPLHF
cdr3_nt: TGCGCCAGCAGTGGAGAGTATGATTCACCCCTCCACTTT

clone_size: NA
d_call: NA
v_call: TRBV7-2
j_call: TRBJ1-3
cdr3_aa: CASSLEVAAGSGNTIYF
cdr3_nt: TGTGCCAGCAGCTTAGAGGTGGCAGCGGGATCTGGAAACACCATATATTTT

clone_size: NA
d_call: TRBD1
v_call: TRBV2
j_call: TRBJ2-4
cdr3_aa: CASSDRRYKNIQYF
cdr3_nt: TGTGCCTCCTCGGACAGGCGGTACAAAAACATTCAGTACTTC

clone_size: NA
d_call: NA
v_call: TRBV2
j_call: TRBJ1-2
cdr3_aa: CASSGGQNYGYTF
cdr3_nt: TGTGCCAGCAGTGGAGGACAAAACTATGGCTACACCTTC

clone_size: NA
d_call: TRBD2
v_call: TRBV28
j_call: TRBJ2-7
cdr3_aa: CASSLWVIAGGPGEQYF
cdr3_nt: TGTGCCAGCAGTTTATGGGTTATAGCGGGAGGGCCTGGTGAGCAGTACTTC

clone_size: NA
d_call: NA
v_call: TRBV6-5
j_call: TRBJ2-1
cdr3_aa: CASKTQNNEQFF
cdr3_nt: TGTGCCAGCAAGACTCAGAACAATGAGCAGTTCTTC

clone_size: NA
d_call: TRBD1
v_call: TRBV5-1
j_call: TRBJ1-4
cdr3_aa: CASSLQTGEGEKLFF
cdr3_nt: TGCGCCAGCAGCTTGCAGACAGGGGAAGGGGAAAAACTGTTTTTT

clone_size: few
d_call: TRBD2
v_call: TRBV4-1
j_call: TRBJ2-7
cdr3_aa: CASSEGTSGVYEQYF
cdr3_nt: TGCGCCAGCAGCGAGGGGACTAGCGGAGTATACGAGCAGTACTTC

clone_size: NA
d_call: TRBD1
v_call: TRBV9
j_call: TRBJ1-2
cdr3_aa: CASSVGDRGFYGYTF
cdr3_nt: TGTGCCAGCAGCGTAGGGGACAGAGGCTTCTATGGCTACACCTTC

clone_size: NA
d_call: NA
v_call: TRBV5-4
j_call: TRBJ2-5
cdr3_aa: CASSLSSSGRGETQYF
cdr3_nt: NA

clone_size: NA
d_call: TRBD2
v_call: TRBV7-9
j_call: TRBJ2-1
cdr3_aa: CASSWGSGGLNEQFF
cdr3_nt: TGTGCCAGCAGCTGGGGTAGCGGGGGACTCAATGAGCAGTTCTTC